Below are 21 T cell receptor beta chains sequenced from a single sample in a study of cytomegalovirus exposure and HLA in healthy donors. PCR primers comprised 60 Vbeta and 13 Jbeta primers. TCRdb keeps only in-frame clones here, not all; method: immunoSEQ multiplex PCR. The top ten hold under 0.4% of the sample, which has approximately 160,000 clones, more than 70% seen once. The sequenced sample was PBMCs. All receptors derive from a boy aged 2 to 10 in good health and CMV-seronegative.

V usage is TRBV19 and J usage is TRBJ2-3, with 7 bases fitting TRBD2. From germline, CDR1 is LNHDA and CDR2 SQIVND (reference sequence). This CDR3 spans 15 amino acids. The junction had 5 bases not matched to a gene; V was cut back by 1 base and J by 4 bases. The CDR3 protein is CASSIAKRGADTQYF. As DNA, the CDR3 is TGTGCCAGTAGTATAGCAAAGCGGGGAGCAGATACGCAGTATTTT. The variable domain in full, with the rest retrieved from reference TRBV19 and TRBJ2-3, is DGGITQSPKYLFRKEGQNVTLSCEQNLNHDAMYWYRQDPGQGLRLIYYSQIVNDFQKGDIAEGYSVSREKKESFPLTVTSAQKNPTAFYLCASSIAKRGADTQYFGPGTRLTVL.

The chain combines TRBV6-5 with TRBJ2-4, with 7 bases fitting TRBD1. The CDR3 contains 12 residues. Germline CDR1 and CDR2: MNHEY and SVGAGI. The V gene end was trimmed by 5 bases and the J gene end by 8 bases; junction bases not matched to a gene: 3. CDR3 DNA: TGTGCCAGCAGTGAAGACAGGGACATTCAGTACTTC. It yields the protein CASSEDRDIQYF.

V and J are TRBV5-6 and TRBJ1-2; D possibly corresponds to TRBD1 (5 bases). In germline, CDR1 is SGHDT, CDR2 YYEEEE. Trimming left V 0 bases short and J 4 bases short, with 10 bases between. The CDR3 totals 14 residues. The CDR3 loop reads CASSLVGDFYGYTF. In DNA, the CDR3 is TGTGCCAGCAGCTTGGTGGGGGACTTCTATGGCTACACCTTC.

The rearrangement uses TRBV19 and TRBJ2-7, with 7 bases fitting TRBD1. This CDR3 comprises 13 residues. CDR1 and CDR2 (germline): LNHDA, SQIVND (reference sequence). The V segment lost 5 bases and the J segment 2 bases; nucleotides outside the gene matches: 3. The CDR3 DNA sequence: TGTGCCAGTAGTTGGCAGGGGGCCTACGAGCAGTACTTC. It translates to CASSWQGAYEQYF.

CDR3 sequence reads: CASSVGGRADEQYF. In nucleotides, the CDR3 is TGCGCCAGCAGTGTGGGCGGGAGGGCCGACGAGCAGTACTTC. The genes are TRBV10-2 and TRBJ2-7; 9 nucleotides agree with TRBD2. Germline V gene lookup returns CDR1 WSHSY and CDR2 SAAADI. Unmatched junction bases numbered 6, after V lost 4 bases and J lost 5 bases. There are 14 residues in the CDR3.

CDR3 protein: CASSTRQGVPYNEQFF. The DNA of the CDR3 is TGTGCCAGTAGTACCCGACAGGGTGTCCCCTACAATGAGCAGTTCTTC. This chain joins TRBV19 and TRBJ2-1, with 7 bases aligning to TRBD1. The V gene end was trimmed by 4 bases and the J gene end by 2 bases; junction bases not matched to a gene: 8. Per the germline V gene, CDR1 is LNHDA and CDR2 is SQIVND (reference sequence). The CDR3 contains 16 residues.

For this clone: A read error may account for a junction end that differs from germline. This chain uses TRBV11-2 with TRBJ2-7, with a weak D call TRBD2 (6 bases). There are 13 residues in the CDR3. CDR1 is SGHAT, CDR2 FQNNGV, per germline. Here the CDR3 reads CTSSGEEHYEQYF. The CDR3 nucleotides are TGTACCAGCAGTGGGGAGGAGCACTACGAGCAGTACTTC.

CDR3 DNA: TGCGCCAGCAGTGAGCTCCTGCTAGCGCGTAGCACAGATACGCAGTATTTT. Protein sequence: CASSELLLARSTDTQYF. The rearrangement uses TRBV10-2 and TRBJ2-3; TRBD2 is a possible D gene (6 bases). Per germline, CDR1 WSHSY and CDR2 SAAADI. V was clipped by 2 bases and J by 0 bases, with 15 bases between them. The length of the CDR3 is 17 residues.

About this clone: Other DNA sequences in this specimen translate into the identical CDR3. This CDR3 is CASSLEEGLLSYGYTF. Written as DNA, the CDR3 is TGTGCCAGCAGCTTGGAGGAGGGTCTCCTATCCTATGGCTACACCTTC. This chain joins TRBV5-4 and TRBJ1-2; D remains ambiguous. The CDR3 spans 16 residues. Germline V gene sequence: CDR1 SGHNT, CDR2 YYREEE (reference sequence). Trimming stripped 0 bases from V and 4 bases from J, with 16 bases between.

The gene calls are TRBV12-2 and TRBJ1-5; no DNA check was done on the table's D call, TRBD1. TRBV12-2 is labeled a pseudogene. The CDR3 length is 17 residues. The CDR3 region has the DNA TGTGCAAGTCGCTCTCCCGGGACAGGGTGGCGGGATCAGCCCCAGCATTTT. Translation: CASRSPGTGWRDQPQHF.

The rearrangement uses TRBV28 and TRBJ1-5; 12 nucleotides agree with TRBD1. The CDR3 consists of 16 residues. Germline V CDR1 and CDR2: MDHEN, SYDVKM. Trimming removed 6 bases from V and 3 bases from J; junction bases left unmatched: 6. The CDR3 here is CASRGTGGAFNQPQHF. CDR3 DNA sequence: TGTGCCAGCAGAGGGACAGGGGGCGCCTTCAATCAGCCCCAGCATTTT.

The genes are TRBV5-1 and TRBJ2-7, with a tentative D call TRBD1 (5 bases). The germline gives CDR1 SGHRS, CDR2 YFSETQ. The V and J ends lost 0 bases and 5 bases respectively, with 9 bases between them. CDR3 length: 13 amino acids. The CDR3 DNA follows: TGCGCCAGCAGCTTGGAGGGGCGCGACGAGCAGTACTTC. Translation: CASSLEGRDEQYF. The variable domain in full, completed from reference TRBV5-1 and TRBJ2-7, reads KAGVTQTPRYLIKTRGQQVTLSCSPISGHRSVSWYQQTPGQGLQFLFEYFSETQRNKGNFPGRFSGRQFSNSRSEMNVSTLELGDSALYLCASSLEGRDEQYFGPGTRLTVT.

The rearrangement uses TRBV5-1 and TRBJ2-3; D unresolved. Germline CDR1 and CDR2: SGHRS and YFSETQ. Between the trimmed V and J ends, which lost 3 bases and 0 bases, there was a span of 8 bases. The CDR3 sequence is 14 residues long. CDR3 in DNA: TGCGCCAGCAGCTCGCAGGCTAGCACAGATACGCAGTATTTT. Translating gives CASSSQASTDTQYF.

The chain employs TRBV6-1 and TRBJ2-3, with TRBD2 identical over 12 bases. Germline values: CDR1 MNHNS, CDR2 SASEGT. This CDR3 contains 15 residues. Unmatched junction bases numbered 4, after V lost 6 bases and J lost 3 bases. DNA for the CDR3: TGTGCCAGCAGCAAGACTAGCGGGAGAACAGATACGCAGTATTTT. It codes for CASSKTSGRTDTQYF.

The chain has TRBV9 and TRBJ2-7, with TRBD2 matching 7 bases. Germline V gene data show CDR1 as SGDLS and CDR2 as YYNGEE. V shed 4 bases and J 0 bases; nucleotides not matched to a gene: 4. This CDR3 contains 14 residues. The CDR3 region has the DNA TGTGCCAGCAGCCCCCCGGGGGGCTCCTACGAGCAGTACTTC. Translation: CASSPPGGSYEQYF.

This chain connects TRBV5-1 to TRBJ1-1; 7 bases map to TRBD1. The ends lost 0 bases at V and 4 bases at J; junction bases unmatched: 0. There are 13 residues in the CDR3. Germline V gene sequence: CDR1 SGHRS, CDR2 YFSETQ. The CDR3 protein is CASSLDRGTEAFF. As DNA, the CDR3 is TGCGCCAGCAGCTTGGACAGGGGCACTGAAGCTTTCTTT.

The rearrangement links TRBV28 to TRBJ2-5, with 11 bases that match TRBD2. J was trimmed by 3 bases and V by 6 bases; bases with no gene match: 12. This CDR3 is built from 17 residues. Germline assignment: CDR1 MDHEN and CDR2 SYDVKM. CDR3 DNA sequence: TGTGCCAGCAGACCAGAGGGACTAGCGGCTAGTAAAGAGACCCAGTACTTC. It yields the protein CASRPEGLAASKETQYF.

The rearrangement links TRBV10-1 to TRBJ1-1; 12 nucleotides agree with TRBD1. This CDR3 has 14 residues. Germline V gives CDR1 WNHNN, CDR2 SYGVQD (reference sequence). V lost 6 bases, J lost 6 bases, and 5 bases stayed unmatched. The CDR3 coding sequence is TGCGCCAGCAGGTCTGGGACAGGGGGCTCTGAAGCTTTCTTT. As protein: CASRSGTGGSEAFF.

The J gene is TRBJ2-7, the V gene TRBV10-1; 8 nucleotides line up with TRBD1. Germline V CDR1 and CDR2: WNHNN, SYGVQD (reference sequence). V was clipped by 3 bases and J by 11 bases; unmatched bases: 18. This CDR3 spans 16 amino acids. The CDR3 DNA is TGCGCCAGCAGTGAAGCTACCGGGACAGGACGCGTCTTAGAGTACTTC. This gives the protein CASSEATGTGRVLEYF.

The V gene is TRBV10-3, the J gene TRBJ2-7, with 8 bases identical to TRBD1. Germline V gene lookup returns CDR1 ENHRY and CDR2 SYGVKD. This CDR3 is built from 15 residues. Trimming cost V 4 bases and J 0 bases; bases outside gene matches: 5. The CDR3 DNA follows: TGTGCCATCAGTGCTTCGACAGGGGACTCCTACGAGCAGTACTTC. This translates into CAISASTGDSYEQYF.

V gene TRBV4-1 combines with J gene TRBJ1-1; weak D call: TRBD1 (6 bases). V was shortened by 0 bases and J by 0 bases, with 23 bases between the two germline ends. The CDR3 is 20 residues long. CDR1 is MGHRA and CDR2 is YSYEKL in the germline V gene. CDR3 sequence (DNA): TGCGCCAGCAGCCAAGATCCAATCGCGGGGGCCGGGAGCATGAACACTGAAGCTTTCTTT. Amino acids: CASSQDPIAGAGSMNTEAFF.